This T cell receptor beta chain stems from a study of CD8+CD57+ T cells in acquired aplastic anemia. This clonotype was observed many times. CDR1 is SGHVS and CDR2 is FQNEAQ in the germline V gene. The ends were cut back, 8 bases at V and 4 bases at J, with 17 bases in the middle. The CDR3 length is 14 residues. CDR3 and TCR beta VDJ profiling relied on a genomic DNA template. TCRdb redid the calling of the reads with MiXCR, one entry per CDR3 protein. The data contain 90,000 to 120,000 distinct CDR3 sequences, about half of them singletons. V usage is TRBV7-8 and J usage is TRBJ1-2; D not certain. The sample was sorted CD4+, CD8+, or CD8+CD57+ T cells (not recorded which) from PBMCs. The receptor comes from a human donor in good health, serving as a control. The CDR3 bases are TGTGCCAGCCGCCTAGACGGCGAGGGCTATGGCTACACCTTC. Protein product: CASRLDGEGYGYTF.